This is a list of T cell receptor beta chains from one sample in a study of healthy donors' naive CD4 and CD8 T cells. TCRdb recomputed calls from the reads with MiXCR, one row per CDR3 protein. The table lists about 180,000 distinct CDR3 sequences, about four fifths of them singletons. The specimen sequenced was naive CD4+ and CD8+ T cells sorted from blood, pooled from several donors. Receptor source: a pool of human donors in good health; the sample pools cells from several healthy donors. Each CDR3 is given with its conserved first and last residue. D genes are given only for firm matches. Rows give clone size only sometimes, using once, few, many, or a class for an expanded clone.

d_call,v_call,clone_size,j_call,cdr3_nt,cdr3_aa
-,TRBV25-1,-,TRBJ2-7,TGTGCCAGCAGTGGGGACTGGCCGGACCCCTACGAGCAGTACTTC,CASSGDWPDPYEQYF
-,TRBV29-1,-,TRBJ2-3,TGCAGCGTTGTTCGGGACAGCACAGATACGCAGTATTTT,CSVVRDSTDTQYF
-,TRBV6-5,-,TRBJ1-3,TGTGCCAGCAGTTACAGGGGGGATGGAAACACCATATATTTT,CASSYRGDGNTIYF
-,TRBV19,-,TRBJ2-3,TGTGCCAGTAAGGCAGGGGGCACAGATACGCAGTATTTT,CASKAGGTDTQYF
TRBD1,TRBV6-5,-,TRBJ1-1,TGTGCCAGCAGTGAGGGACAGGCAAACACTGAAGCTTTCTTT,CASSEGQANTEAFF
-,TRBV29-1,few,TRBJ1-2,TGCAGCGTTGTTGGGAGGTCTGGCTACACCTTC,CSVVGRSGYTF
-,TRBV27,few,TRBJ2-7,TGTGCCAGCAGTCAGAGAGGCTACGAGCAGTACTTC,CASSQRGYEQYF
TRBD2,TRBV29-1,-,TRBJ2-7,TGCAGCGTTGAAGGAAAGCGGGATGGCGAGCAGTACTTC,CSVEGKRDGEQYF
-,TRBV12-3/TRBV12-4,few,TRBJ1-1,TGTGCCAGCAGTTTAGAGGGTAGCACTGAAGCTTTCTTT,CASSLEGSTEAFF
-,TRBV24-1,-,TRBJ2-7,TGTGCCACCAGTGAGCAACCGGGATACTCCGCCGCGTTGCAGCAGTACTTC,CATSEQPGYSAALQQYF
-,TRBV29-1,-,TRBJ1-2,TGCAGCGTCAGACCCCCGGACTATGGCTACACCTTC,CSVRPPDYGYTF
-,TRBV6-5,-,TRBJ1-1,TGTGCCAGCAGTCGGACAGCGTCGAACACTGAAGCTTTCTTT,CASSRTASNTEAFF
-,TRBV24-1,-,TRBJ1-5,TGTGCCACCAGTGTAGGTAGCGGGCAGCCCCAGCATTTT,CATSVGSGQPQHF
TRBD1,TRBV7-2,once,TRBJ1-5,TGTGCCAGCAGCATTGGACAGGGCCAGCCCCAGCATTTT,CASSIGQGQPQHF
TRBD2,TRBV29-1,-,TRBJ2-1,TGCAGCGCCACTAATATAGGACTAGCGGAAACTAGCTCCTACAATGAGCAGTTCTTC,CSATNIGLAETSSYNEQFF
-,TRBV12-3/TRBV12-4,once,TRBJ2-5,TGTGCCAGCAGCCGGGTGGAGCAAGAGACCCAGTACTTC,CASSRVEQETQYF
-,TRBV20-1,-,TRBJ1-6,TGCAGTGCTCAAGGGTCTAATTCACCCCTCCACTTT,CSAQGSNSPLHF
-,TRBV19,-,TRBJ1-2,TGTGCCGCCGAGGGGCCACCAACCTATGGCTACACCTTC,CAAEGPPTYGYTF
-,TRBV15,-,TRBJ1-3,TGTGCCACCAGCAGCAGGGTCTCCGGAAACACCATATATTTT,CATSSRVSGNTIYF
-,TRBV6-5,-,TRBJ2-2,TGTGCCAGCAGCGATAACAGCGGGGAGCTGTTTTTT,CASSDNSGELFF
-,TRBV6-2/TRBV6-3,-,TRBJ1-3,TGTGCCAGCAGTTCGACTGGAAACACCATATATTTT,CASSSTGNTIYF
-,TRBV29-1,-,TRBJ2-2,TGCAGCGCGAAAAGAGAGGGTTATGGCACCGGGGAGCTGTTTTTT,CSAKREGYGTGELFF
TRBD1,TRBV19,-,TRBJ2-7,TGTGCCAGTAGAAGGGACAGTGGCGAGCAGTACTTC,CASRRDSGEQYF
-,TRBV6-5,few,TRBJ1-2,TGTGCCAGCAGTTATGGGGGCTCCTATGGCTACACCTTC,CASSYGGSYGYTF
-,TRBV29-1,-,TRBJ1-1,TGCAGCGTTGAAGAACAGGGGAACACTGAAGCTTTCTTT,CSVEEQGNTEAFF
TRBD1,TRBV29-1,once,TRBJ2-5,TGCAGCGTTGTAGGGACAGCTAGAAAAGAGACCCAGTACTTC,CSVVGTARKETQYF
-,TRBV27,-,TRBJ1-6,TGTGCCAGCAGTTTATTATCCGGATTAAATTCACCCCTCCACTTT,CASSLLSGLNSPLHF
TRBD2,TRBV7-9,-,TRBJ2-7,TGTGCCAGCAGCTTCCCGGGGGGAAACGAGCAGTACTTC,CASSFPGGNEQYF
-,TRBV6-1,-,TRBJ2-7,TGTGCCAGCATGGTCCTAGGGGGGCAAACCTACGAGCAGTACTTC,CASMVLGGQTYEQYF
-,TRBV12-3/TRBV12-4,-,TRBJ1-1,TGTGCCAGCAGTCCAACCGGGACAATCACTGAAGCTTTCTTT,CASSPTGTITEAFF
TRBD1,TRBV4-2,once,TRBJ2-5,TGCGCCAGCAGCCATGGGCGACAGGGGCACCAATGGACCCAGTACTTC,CASSHGRQGHQWTQYF
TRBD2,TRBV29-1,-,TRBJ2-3,TGCAGCGCCCCTGCTAGCGGTGTCACGGATACGCAGTATTTT,CSAPASGVTDTQYF